These 11 T cell receptor beta chains came from one sample sequenced in a study of blood T cell repertoires in COVID-19. The table came from immunoSEQ multiplex PCR; TCRdb's copy has only in-frame clones and leaves some out. The table records about 110,000 clones, roughly 88% of them present only once. Sequences were obtained from peripheral blood. These receptor sequences come from a human donor in a cohort sampled during active COVID-19.

This sequence joins TRBV4-1 and TRBJ1-6, with no clear D. The V end was cut by 3 bases, the J end by 0 bases, with 18 bases between. Germline V gives CDR1 MGHRA, CDR2 YSYEKL. The length of the CDR3 is 19 residues. The CDR3 nucleotides are TGCGCCAGCAGCCACGGACCCGTGGGGAGTTACTCCTATAATTCACCCCTCCACTTT. Translated, it gives CASSHGPVGSYSYNSPLHF.

The chain is built from TRBV12-5 and TRBJ2-1; 10 bases are a match to TRBD2. This CDR3 is built from 16 residues. Germline V gene data show CDR1 as LGHNT and CDR2 as FRNRAP. Germline trimming cut 4 bases from V and 10 bases from J; bases unmatched to any gene: 13. The chain's CDR3 is CASGSWGAGGNREQFF. The CDR3 DNA reads TGTGCTAGTGGTTCTTGGGGAGCGGGAGGGAACAGAGAGCAGTTCTTC.

This sequence joins TRBV27 and TRBJ2-7; D perhaps matches TRBD1 (6 bases). Germline V CDR1 and CDR2: MNHEY, SMNVEV (reference sequence). The CDR3 loop spans 12 amino acids. Trimming cost V 3 bases and J 5 bases, with 8 bases left between them. The chain's CDR3 is CASSLPGDEQYF. Written as DNA, the CDR3 is TGTGCCAGCAGTTTGCCAGGGGACGAGCAGTACTTC.

The chain recombines TRBV11-2 with TRBJ1-1; 10 nucleotides agree with TRBD1. The trim removed 3 bases at V and 8 bases at J, leaving 15 bases unmatched. This CDR3 is built from 17 residues. The germline V gene encodes CDR1 SGHAT and CDR2 FQNNGV. The CDR3 nucleotides read TGTGCCAGCAGCTTTCGGCCAATGGGACAGGGGCCACACGAAGCTTTCTTT. Residues: CASSFRPMGQGPHEAFF.

V and J are TRBV30 and TRBJ2-7; TRBD1 is a possible D gene (6 bases). This CDR3 has 14 residues. V dropped 1 base and J dropped 0 bases, with 10 bases sitting between them. Germline CDR1 GTSNPN, CDR2 SVGIG (reference sequence). The CDR3 nucleotides read TGTGCCTGGAGTGAGGGACATTACTCCTACGAGCAGTACTTC. This codes for CAWSEGHYSYEQYF. The whole variable domain, filled in from reference TRBV30 and TRBJ2-7, reads SQTIHQWPATLVQPVGSPLSLECTVEGTSNPNLYWYRQAAGRGLQLLFYSVGIGQISSEVPQNLSASRPQDRQFILSSKKLLLSDSGFYLCAWSEGHYSYEQYFGPGTRLTVT.

Comment on this clone: As the CDR3 is not closed by the conserved phenylalanine or tryptophan, this likely results from a read error. The DNA is omitted, as the CDR3 cannot be located on it reliably, and the CDR3 follows TCRdb's listing. The CDR3 spells CASSLIAAGG. The chain couples TRBV5-1 to TRBJ1-1. The germline V gene has CDR1 SGHRS and CDR2 YFSETQ. Both ends counted, the CDR3 spans 10 residues.

This rearrangement joins TRBV2 to TRBJ2-3, with 9 bases identical to TRBD1. The CDR3 length is 16 residues. Germline-derived CDR1 and CDR2 are SNHLY and FYNNEI. V shed 8 bases and J 6 bases; nucleotides not matched to a gene: 15. CDR3 protein: CASGMVAGQGGDTQYF. For the CDR3, the DNA is TGTGCCAGCGGGATGGTGGCGGGACAGGGTGGGGATACGCAGTATTTT.

To note about this clone: The same CDR3 also results from other DNA sequences found in this sample. The chain is built from TRBV3-1 (or the pseudogene TRBV3-2) and TRBJ1-2; no clear D. V lost 1 base and J lost 0, with 9 bases in between. In germline, CDR1 is LGHDT, CDR2 YNNKEL (reference sequence). The CDR3 is 15 amino acids. For the CDR3, the DNA is TGTGCCAGCAGCCAAGGCCTGACATCTAACTATGGCTACACCTTC. Its translation is CASSQGLTSNYGYTF.

V usage is TRBV30 and J usage is TRBJ1-5; no firm D call. V lost 2 bases and J 0 bases, leaving 14 bases between the germline ends. The CDR3 length is 16 residues. Germline V gene sequence: CDR1 GTSNPN, CDR2 SVGIG (reference sequence). CDR3: CAWSRKDWNSNQPQHF. The CDR3 bases are TGTGCCTGGAGTCGGAAAGACTGGAATAGCAATCAGCCCCAGCATTTT.

V is TRBV28 and J is TRBJ1-3; weak D call: TRBD1 (6 bases). Germline V gene data show CDR1 as MDHEN and CDR2 as SYDVKM. The CDR3 is 17 amino acids. The V end lost 1 base, the J end lost 1 base, and 14 bases lay between the germline ends. CDR3 sequence reads: CASSLSLGGASGNTIYF. DNA for the CDR3: TGTGCCAGCAGTTTATCCCTGGGGGGGGCATCTGGAAACACCATATATTTT.

The chain links TRBV12-3 or TRBV12-4 to TRBJ2-3; D unresolved. The CDR3 runs to 12 residues. Trimming took 6 bases from V and 5 from J, leaving 9 bases between them. CDR3 coding DNA: TGTGCCAGCAGGAAGCTAGGAGATACGCAGTATTTT. It translates to CASRKLGDTQYF.